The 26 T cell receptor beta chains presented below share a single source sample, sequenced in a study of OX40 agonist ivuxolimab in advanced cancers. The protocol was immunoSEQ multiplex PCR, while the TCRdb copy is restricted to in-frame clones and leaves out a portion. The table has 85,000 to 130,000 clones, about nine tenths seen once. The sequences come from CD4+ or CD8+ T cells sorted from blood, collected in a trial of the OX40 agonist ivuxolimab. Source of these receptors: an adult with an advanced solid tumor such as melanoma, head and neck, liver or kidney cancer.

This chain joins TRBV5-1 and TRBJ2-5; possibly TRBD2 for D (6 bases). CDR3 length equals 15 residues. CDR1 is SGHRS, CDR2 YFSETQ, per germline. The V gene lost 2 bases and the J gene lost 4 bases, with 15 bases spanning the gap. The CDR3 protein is CASSFRGSRVETQYF. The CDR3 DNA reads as TGCGCCAGCAGCTTCCGGGGGAGCAGGGTAGAGACCCAGTACTTC.

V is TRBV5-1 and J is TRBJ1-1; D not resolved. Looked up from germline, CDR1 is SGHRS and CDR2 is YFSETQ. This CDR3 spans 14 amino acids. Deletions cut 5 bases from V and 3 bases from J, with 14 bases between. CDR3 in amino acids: CASRAAVVHTEAFF. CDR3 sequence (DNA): TGCGCCAGCAGGGCCGCCGTGGTCCACACTGAAGCTTTCTTT. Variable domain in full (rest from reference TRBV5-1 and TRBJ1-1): KAGVTQTPRYLIKTRGQQVTLSCSPISGHRSVSWYQQTPGQGLQFLFEYFSETQRNKGNFPGRFSGRQFSNSRSEMNVSTLELGDSALYLCASRAAVVHTEAFFGQGTRLTVV.

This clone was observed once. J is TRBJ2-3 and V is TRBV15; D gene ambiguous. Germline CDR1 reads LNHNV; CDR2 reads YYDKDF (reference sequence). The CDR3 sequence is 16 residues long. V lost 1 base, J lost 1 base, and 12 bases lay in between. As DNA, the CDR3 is TGTGCCACCAGCAGAGGGTCCAGAGCTGGCACAGATACGCAGTATTTT. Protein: CATSRGSRAGTDTQYF.

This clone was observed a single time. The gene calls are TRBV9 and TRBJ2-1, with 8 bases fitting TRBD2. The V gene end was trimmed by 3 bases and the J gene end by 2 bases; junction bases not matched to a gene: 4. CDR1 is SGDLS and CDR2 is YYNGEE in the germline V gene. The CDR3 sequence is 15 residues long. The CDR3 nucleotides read TGTGCCAGCAGCGATACTAGCGGAGCCTACAATGAGCAGTTCTTC. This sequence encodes CASSDTSGAYNEQFF.

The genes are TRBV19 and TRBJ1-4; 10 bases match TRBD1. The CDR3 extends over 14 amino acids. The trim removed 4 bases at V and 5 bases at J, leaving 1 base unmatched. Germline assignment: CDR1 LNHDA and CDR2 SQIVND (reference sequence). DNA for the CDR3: TGTGCCAGTAGTAAGGACAGGGGGAATGAAAAACTGTTTTTT. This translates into CASSKDRGNEKLFF.

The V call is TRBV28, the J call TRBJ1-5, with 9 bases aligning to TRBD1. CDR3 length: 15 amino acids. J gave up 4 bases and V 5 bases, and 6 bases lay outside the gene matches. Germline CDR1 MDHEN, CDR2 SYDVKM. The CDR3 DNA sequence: TGTGCCAGCAGTCGCCCCGGGACAGGGAATCAGCCCCAGCATTTT. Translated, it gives CASSRPGTGNQPQHF.

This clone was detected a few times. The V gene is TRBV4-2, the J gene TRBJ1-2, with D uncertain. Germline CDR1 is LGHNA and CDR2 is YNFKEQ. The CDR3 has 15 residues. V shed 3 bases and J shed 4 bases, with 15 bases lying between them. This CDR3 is CASSQTTNQGYGYTF. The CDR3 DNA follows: TGTGCCAGCAGCCAGACGACTAACCAAGGCTATGGCTACACCTTC.

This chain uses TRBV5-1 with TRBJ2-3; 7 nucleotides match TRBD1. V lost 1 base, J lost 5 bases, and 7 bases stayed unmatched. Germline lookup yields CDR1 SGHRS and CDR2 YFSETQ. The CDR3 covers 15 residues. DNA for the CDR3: TGCGCCAGCAGCTTGTCAGGGACAGCTAGAGATACGCAGTATTTT. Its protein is CASSLSGTARDTQYF.

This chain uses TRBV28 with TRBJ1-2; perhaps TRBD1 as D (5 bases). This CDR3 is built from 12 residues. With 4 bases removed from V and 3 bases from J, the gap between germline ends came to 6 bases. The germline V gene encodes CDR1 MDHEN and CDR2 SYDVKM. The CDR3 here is CASSWGHYGYTF. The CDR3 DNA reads TGTGCCAGCAGTTGGGGCCACTATGGCTACACCTTC.

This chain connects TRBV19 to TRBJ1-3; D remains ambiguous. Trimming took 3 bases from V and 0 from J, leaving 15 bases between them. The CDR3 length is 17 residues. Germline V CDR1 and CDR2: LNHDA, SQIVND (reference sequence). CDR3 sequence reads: CASSIYPRRHSGNTIYF. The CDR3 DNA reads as TGTGCCAGTAGTATTTACCCCCGACGGCACTCTGGAAACACCATATATTTT.

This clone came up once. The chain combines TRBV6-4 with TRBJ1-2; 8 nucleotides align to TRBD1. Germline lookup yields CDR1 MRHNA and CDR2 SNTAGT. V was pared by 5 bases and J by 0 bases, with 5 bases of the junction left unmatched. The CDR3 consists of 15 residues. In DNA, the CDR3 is TGTGCCAGCAGTCCCCGACAGGGGCCTAACTATGGCTACACCTTC. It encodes CASSPRQGPNYGYTF.

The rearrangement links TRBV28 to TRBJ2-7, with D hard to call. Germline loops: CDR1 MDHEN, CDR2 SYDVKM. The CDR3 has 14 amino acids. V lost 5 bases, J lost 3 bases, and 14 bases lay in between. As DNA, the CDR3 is TGTGCCAGCAGTCTCCAGATGGAAATCTACGAGCAGTACTTC. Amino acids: CASSLQMEIYEQYF.

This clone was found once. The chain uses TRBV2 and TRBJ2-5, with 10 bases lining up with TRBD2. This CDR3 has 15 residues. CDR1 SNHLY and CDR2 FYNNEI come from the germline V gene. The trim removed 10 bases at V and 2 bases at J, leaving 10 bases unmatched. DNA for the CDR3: TGTGCCACCCACCAGGGACTAGCGCTACAAGAGACCCAGTACTTC. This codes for CATHQGLALQETQYF.

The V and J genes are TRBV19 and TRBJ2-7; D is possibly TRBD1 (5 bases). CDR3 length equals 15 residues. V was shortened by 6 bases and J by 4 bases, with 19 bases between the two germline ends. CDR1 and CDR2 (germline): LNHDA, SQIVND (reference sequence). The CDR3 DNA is TGTGCCAGTAGCATTCGTGGAGACAGCGCTTACGAGCAGTACTTC. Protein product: CASSIRGDSAYEQYF.

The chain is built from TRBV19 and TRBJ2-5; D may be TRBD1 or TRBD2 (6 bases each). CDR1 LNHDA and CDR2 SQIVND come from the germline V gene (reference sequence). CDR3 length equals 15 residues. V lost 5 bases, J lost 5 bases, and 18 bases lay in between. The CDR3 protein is CASSRLPGAGETQYF. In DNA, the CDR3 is TGTGCCAGTAGTCGCCTCCCAGGGGCGGGGGAGACCCAGTACTTC.

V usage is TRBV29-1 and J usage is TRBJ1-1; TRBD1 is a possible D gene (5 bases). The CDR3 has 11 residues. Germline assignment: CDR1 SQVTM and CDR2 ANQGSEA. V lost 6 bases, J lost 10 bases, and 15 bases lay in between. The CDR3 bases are TGCAGCGTGGGGGAACTCCAGGGAGCTTTCTTT. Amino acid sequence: CSVGELQGAFF.

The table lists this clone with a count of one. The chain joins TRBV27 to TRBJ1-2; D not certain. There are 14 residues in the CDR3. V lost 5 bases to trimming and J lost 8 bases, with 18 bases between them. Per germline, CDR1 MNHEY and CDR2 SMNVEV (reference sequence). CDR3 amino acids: CASSPNTSPSGYTF. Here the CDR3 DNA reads TGTGCCAGCAGTCCCAACACCTCGCCGTCCGGCTACACCTTC.

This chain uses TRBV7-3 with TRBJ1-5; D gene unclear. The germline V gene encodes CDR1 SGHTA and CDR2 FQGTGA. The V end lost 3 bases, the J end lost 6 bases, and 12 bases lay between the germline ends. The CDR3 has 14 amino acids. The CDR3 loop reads CASSFNLFAQPQHF. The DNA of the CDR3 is TGTGCCAGCAGCTTTAATTTATTCGCTCAGCCCCAGCATTTT.

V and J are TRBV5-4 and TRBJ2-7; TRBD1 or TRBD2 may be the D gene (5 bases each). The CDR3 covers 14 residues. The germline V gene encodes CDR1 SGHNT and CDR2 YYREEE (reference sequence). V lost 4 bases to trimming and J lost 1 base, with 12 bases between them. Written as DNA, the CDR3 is TGTGCCAGCAGCACGGGACCTGGGTCCTACGAGCAGTACTTC. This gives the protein CASSTGPGSYEQYF.

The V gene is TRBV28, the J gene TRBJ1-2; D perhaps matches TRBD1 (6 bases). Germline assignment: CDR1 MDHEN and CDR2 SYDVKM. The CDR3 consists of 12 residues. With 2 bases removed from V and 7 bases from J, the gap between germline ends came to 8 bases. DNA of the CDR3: TGTGCCAGCAGTTTAATCAGGGGTGGCTACACCTTC. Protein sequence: CASSLIRGGYTF.

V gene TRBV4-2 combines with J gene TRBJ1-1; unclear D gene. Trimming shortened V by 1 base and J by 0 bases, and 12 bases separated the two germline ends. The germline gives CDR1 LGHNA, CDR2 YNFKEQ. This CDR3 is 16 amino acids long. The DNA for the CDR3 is TGTGCCAGCAGCCAAGTTCCGGCAGTCATGAACACTGAAGCTTTCTTT. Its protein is CASSQVPAVMNTEAFF.

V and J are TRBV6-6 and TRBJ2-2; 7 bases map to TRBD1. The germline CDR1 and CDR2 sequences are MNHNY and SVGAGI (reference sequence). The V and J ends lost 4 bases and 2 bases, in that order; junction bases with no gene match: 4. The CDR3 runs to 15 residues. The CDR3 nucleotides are TGTGCCAGCAGTTTCAGGGACAGAAACACCGGGGAGCTGTTTTTT. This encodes CASSFRDRNTGELFF.

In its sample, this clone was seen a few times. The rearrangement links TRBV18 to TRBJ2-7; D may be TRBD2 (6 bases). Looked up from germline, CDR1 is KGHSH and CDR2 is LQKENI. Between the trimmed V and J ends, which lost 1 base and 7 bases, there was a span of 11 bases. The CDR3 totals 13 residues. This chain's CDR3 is CASSPHGAGEQYF. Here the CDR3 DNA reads TGTGCCAGCTCACCACACGGTGCGGGGGAGCAGTACTTC.

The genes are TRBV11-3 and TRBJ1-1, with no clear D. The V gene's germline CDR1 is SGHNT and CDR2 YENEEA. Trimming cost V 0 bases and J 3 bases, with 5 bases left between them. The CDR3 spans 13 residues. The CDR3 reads CASSLEGDTEAFF. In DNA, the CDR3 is TGTGCCAGCAGCTTAGAGGGCGACACTGAAGCTTTCTTT.

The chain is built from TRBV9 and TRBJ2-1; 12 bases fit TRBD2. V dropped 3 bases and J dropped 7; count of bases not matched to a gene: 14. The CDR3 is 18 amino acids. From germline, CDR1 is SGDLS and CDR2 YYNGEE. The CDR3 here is CASSDPTGTSGFTNEQFF. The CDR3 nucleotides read TGTGCCAGCAGCGACCCAACCGGGACTAGCGGGTTTACGAATGAGCAGTTCTTC.

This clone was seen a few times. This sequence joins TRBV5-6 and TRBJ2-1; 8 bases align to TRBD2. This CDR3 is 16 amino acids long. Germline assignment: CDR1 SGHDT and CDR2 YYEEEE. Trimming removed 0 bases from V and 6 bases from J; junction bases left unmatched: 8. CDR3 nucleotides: TGTGCCAGCAGCTTGGCGGGACTAGACGCCGGCAATGAGCAGTTCTTC. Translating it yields CASSLAGLDAGNEQFF. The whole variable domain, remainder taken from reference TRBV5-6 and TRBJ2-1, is DAGVTQSPTHLIKTRGQQVTLRCSPKSGHDTVSWYQQALGQGPQFIFQYYEEEERQRGNFPDRFSGHQFPNYSSELNVNALLLGDSALYLCASSLAGLDAGNEQFFGPGTRLTVL.